This is a list of T cell receptor beta chains from one sample in a study of OX40 agonist ivuxolimab in advanced cancers. The method was immunoSEQ multiplex PCR; TCRdb's version includes in-frame clones alone and lacks a portion of them. Of around 62,000 clones listed, roughly four fifths are singletons. Sequencing used CD4+ or CD8+ T cells sorted from blood, obtained in a trial of the OX40 agonist ivuxolimab. The receptors were sampled from an adult with an advanced solid tumor such as melanoma, head and neck, liver or kidney cancer. Both conserved end residues are part of each CDR3. Fields, in order: clone size, J gene, D gene, V gene, CDR3 protein, CDR3 DNA. D genes are given only for firm matches. Only some rows state a clone size, as once, few, many or a class for expanded clones.

>.|TRBJ2-1|.|TRBV28
CASMGGVNEQFF
TGTGCCAGCATGGGCGGGGTCAATGAGCAGTTCTTC
>once|TRBJ1-4|.|TRBV4-2
CASSQLGDGLFF
TGTGCCAGCAGCCAGCTTGGGGACGGTCTGTTTTTT
>.|TRBJ2-1|.|TRBV5-8
CASTNRRGEQFF
TGTGCCAGCACCAACAGGAGGGGTGAGCAGTTCTTC
>.|TRBJ1-2|.|TRBV6-1
CASRLRSPSVGYTF
TGTGCCAGCAGACTAAGGTCCCCTTCCGTCGGCTACACCTTC
>.|TRBJ2-7|.|TRBV7-9
CASSSNPGRRQSSYEQYF
TGTGCCAGCAGCTCTAACCCGGGACGGAGACAGAGCTCCTACGAGCAGTACTTC
>.|TRBJ1-2|TRBD1|TRBV19
CASSTFIGTGGVYGYTF
TGTGCCAGTAGTACCTTTATCGGGACAGGGGGCGTCTATGGCTACACCTTC
>.|TRBJ2-7|.|TRBV27
CASSLKGLTYEQYF
TGTGCCAGCAGTTTGAAAGGCTTAACCTACGAGCAGTACTTC
>.|TRBJ1-1|TRBD1|TRBV18
CASSPPVSGGSDEAFF
TGTGCCAGCTCACCACCGGTTTCAGGGGGCAGTGATGAAGCTTTCTTT
>.|TRBJ2-3|TRBD2|TRBV5-6
CASSLGLAGGRGTDTQYF
TGTGCCAGCAGCTTGGGTTTAGCGGGGGGGCGTGGTACAGATACGCAGTATTTT
>.|TRBJ2-3|TRBD1|TRBV6-1
CAGSGLAGGADTQYF
TGTGCCGGCAGCGGGCTAGCAGGGGGCGCAGATACGCAGTATTTT
>.|TRBJ2-6|TRBD2|TRBV19
CASSIRGGAGANVLTF
TGTGCCAGTAGTATTCGGGGGGGCGCTGGAGCCAACGTCCTGACTTTC
>.|TRBJ2-3|TRBD1|TRBV11-3
CASSLDRGTDTQYF
TGTGCCAGCAGCTTAGACAGGGGGACCGATACGCAGTATTTT
>.|TRBJ1-1|.|TRBV7-9
CAETMGDLNTEAFF
TGTGCGGAAACAATGGGGGACCTGAACACTGAAGCTTTCTTT
>.|TRBJ2-5|.|TRBV7-9
CASGGERETQYF
TGTGCCAGCGGAGGGGAGAGGGAGACCCAGTACTTC
>.|TRBJ1-1|TRBD1|TRBV5-1
CASSSDGTGYVEAFF
TGCGCCAGCAGCTCCGATGGGACAGGTTATGTTGAAGCTTTCTTT
>.|TRBJ1-3|TRBD1|TRBV10-3
CAIRGTGTGNTIYF
TGTGCCATCAGAGGGACAGGAACTGGAAACACCATATATTTT
>once|TRBJ2-7|.|TRBV5-1
CASSLELWGYEQYF
TGCGCCAGCAGCTTGGAGCTTTGGGGGTACGAGCAGTACTTC
>.|TRBJ2-5|.|TRBV7-2
CASSLRGEGQETQYF
TGTGCCAGCAGCTTAAGGGGAGAGGGACAAGAGACCCAGTACTTC
>.|TRBJ1-1|.|TRBV5-1
CASSLVSGYEWGTEAFF
TGCGCCAGCAGCTTGGTTTCAGGGTATGAGTGGGGCACTGAAGCTTTCTTT
>many|TRBJ1-2|.|TRBV11-1
CASSPPGHLYGYTF
TGTGCCAGCAGCCCACCGGGACACCTCTACGGCTACACCTTC
>.|TRBJ2-1|TRBD2|TRBV11-2
CASSLNGGTTHNEQFF
TGTGCCAGCAGCTTAAACGGGGGGACCACACACAATGAGCAGTTCTTC
>few|TRBJ1-5|TRBD1|TRBV4-1
CASSQDRGLYQPQHF
TGCGCCAGCAGCCAAGACAGGGGGCTCTATCAGCCCCAGCATTTT
>.|TRBJ2-1|.|TRBV25-1
CASSERGGGGQFF
TGTGCCAGCAGTGAAAGGGGGGGCGGCGGGCAGTTCTTC
>.|TRBJ1-2|.|TRBV6-1
CASSSVNYGYTF
TGTGCCAGCAGTTCAGTTAACTATGGCTACACCTTC
>.|TRBJ2-7|.|TRBV4-1
CASSQDPATTYYEQYF
TGCGCCAGCAGCCAAGATCCGGCAACAACGTACTACGAGCAGTACTTC
>once|TRBJ2-5|TRBD2|TRBV25-1
CASSVAGEETQYF
TGTGCCAGCAGTGTGGCGGGAGAAGAGACCCAGTACTTC
>few|TRBJ2-7|TRBD1|TRBV27
CASSFSIRDRVHF
TGTGCCAGCAGTTTTTCGATCCGGGACAGGGTACACTTC
>.|TRBJ1-2|.|TRBV28
CASSFLGRGGYTF
TGTGCCAGCAGCTTTTTGGGGCGGGGTGGCTACACCTTC
>.|TRBJ2-7|.|TRBV7-2
CASSLDWASYEQYF
TGTGCCAGCAGCTTAGATTGGGCATCCTACGAGCAGTACTTC
>.|TRBJ1-5|.|TRBV5-8
CASSLVVRGWQPQHF
TGTGCCAGCAGCTTGGTTGTTAGGGGTTGGCAGCCCCAGCATTTT
>.|TRBJ1-2|TRBD1|TRBV6-5
CASRRDRENGYTF
TGTGCCAGCAGACGGGACAGGGAGAATGGCTACACCTTC
>.|TRBJ2-1|TRBD2|TRBV7-2
CASSGGGGYNEQFF
TGTGCCAGCAGCGGCGGGGGGGGCTACAATGAGCAGTTCTTC
>.|TRBJ1-5|.|TRBV19
CASSTLTGNQPQHF
TGTGCCAGTAGTACCCTGACGGGAAATCAGCCCCAGCATTTT
>few|TRBJ1-1|.|TRBV19
CASRTEGVRGTEAFF
TGTGCCAGTAGAACCGAGGGGGTGAGAGGTACTGAAGCTTTCTTT
>.|TRBJ2-3|.|TRBV5-1
CASSLIRGNTQYF
TGCGCCAGCAGCTTGATCCGAGGGAATACGCAGTATTTT
>.|TRBJ2-3|.|TRBV11-2
CASSLQGRGSDTQYF
TGTGCCAGCAGCCTACAGGGTAGGGGCTCAGATACGCAGTATTTT
>once|TRBJ1-2|.|TRBV7-9
CASSSQGGGRSGYTF
TGTGCCAGCAGCTCCCAGGGAGGGGGAAGAAGTGGCTACACCTTC
>.|TRBJ2-5|.|TRBV7-3
CASSLLGAFQETQYF
TGTGCCAGCAGCTTACTGGGGGCGTTCCAAGAGACCCAGTACTTC
>.|TRBJ1-1|.|TRBV10-3
CAISALGNTEAFF
TGTGCCATCAGTGCACTCGGGAACACTGAAGCTTTCTTT
>.|TRBJ1-1|.|TRBV6-5
CASSYSQGREAFF
TGTGCCAGCAGTTACTCGCAGGGGCGAGAAGCTTTCTTT
>.|TRBJ2-1|TRBD2|TRBV7-3
CASSLRGGSYNEQFF
TGTGCCAGCAGCTTAAGGGGGGGCTCCTACAATGAGCAGTTCTTC
>.|TRBJ1-2|.|TRBV5-6
CASSPGGRREGGYTF
TGTGCCAGCAGCCCCGGGGGGCGGCGGGAAGGCGGCTACACCTTC
>few|TRBJ2-1|.|TRBV9
CASSPSSSTQGFTYNEQFF
TGTGCCAGCAGCCCGAGCTCATCAACGCAGGGGTTCACCTACAATGAGCAGTTCTTC
>once|TRBJ1-5|.|TRBV6-1
CASSKDGNQPQHF
TGTGCCAGCAGTAAGGATGGCAATCAGCCCCAGCATTTT
>.|TRBJ2-5|.|TRBV11-2
CASSLRTQETQYF
TGTGCCAGCAGCTTAAGGACTCAAGAGACCCAGTACTTC
>.|TRBJ1-2|TRBD1|TRBV7-2
CASSLGQGAYGYTF
TGTGCCAGCAGCTTAGGGCAGGGGGCCTATGGCTACACCTTC
>.|TRBJ2-3|.|TRBV7-9
CASSPQGQSTDTQYF
TGTGCCAGCAGCCCCCAGGGGCAGAGCACAGATACGCAGTATTTT
>.|TRBJ2-5|.|TRBV10-3
CAISEGQQETQYF
TGTGCCATCAGTGAGGGTCAGCAAGAGACCCAGTACTTC
>.|TRBJ2-2|TRBD1|TRBV19
CASHPGQTNTGELFF
TGTGCCAGTCACCCGGGACAGACGAACACCGGGGAGCTGTTTTTT
>.|TRBJ1-2|TRBD1|TRBV29-1
CSGGTGVNYGYTF
TGCAGCGGTGGGACAGGGGTTAACTATGGCTACACCTTC